Sequencing of this T cell receptor beta chain was carried out in a study of blood T cell repertoires in COVID-19. Study-level background: Collection of acute and convalescent COVID-19 samples took place in the United States, Italy and Spain. Sample material is recorded as cDNA or gDNA derived from T cells, B-cell-depleted T cells, or PBMCs.

Germline lookup yields CDR1 MNHNS and CDR2 SASEGT. V lost 1 base and J 11 bases, leaving 6 bases between the germline ends. This CDR3 contains 10 residues. Only one count was recorded for this clone. Sequencing used immunoSEQ multiplex PCR; TCRdb keeps in-frame clones, though not all of them. The table has about 130,000 clones, about nine tenths seen once. Sequenced input: peripheral blood. This receptor was taken from a man aged 50-60 years with acute or convalescent COVID-19. The J gene is TRBJ2-7, the V gene TRBV6-1; unclear D gene. For the CDR3, the DNA is TGTGCCAGCAGTGAAGAGAGAAAGTACTTC. Its translation: CASSEERKYF.